This T cell receptor (beta chain) comes out of a study of blood T cells in healthy people across ages. Across the study: Capture by template switching was about one barcoded beta molecule per two T cells. Study-level results: There were more naive CD4+ cells and higher diversity in long-lived donors than in aged donors.

This clonotype was seen only a few times. Its antigen is currently unknown. At one end, the junction sequence differs from germline, possibly due to a read error. A second PCR of roughly 7 to 11 cycles used a sample-barcoded 5' primer and a J-beta primer mix. TCRdb independently ran MiXCR on the 5' RACE reads; one entry per CDR3 protein. The table has roughly 1,700,000 distinct CDR3 sequences, about 30% seen once. This clonotype originated in a woman in her thirties in good health. The source material was blood.

The CDR3: CTSSVDGPNTEAFF. CDR3 coding DNA: TGCACCAGCAGCGTCGACGGACCGAACACTGAAGCTTTCTTT. J is TRBJ1-1 and V is TRBV5-1; no firm D call. CDR1 and CDR2 from the germline V gene are SGHRS and YFSETQ. The CDR3 has 14 amino acids.